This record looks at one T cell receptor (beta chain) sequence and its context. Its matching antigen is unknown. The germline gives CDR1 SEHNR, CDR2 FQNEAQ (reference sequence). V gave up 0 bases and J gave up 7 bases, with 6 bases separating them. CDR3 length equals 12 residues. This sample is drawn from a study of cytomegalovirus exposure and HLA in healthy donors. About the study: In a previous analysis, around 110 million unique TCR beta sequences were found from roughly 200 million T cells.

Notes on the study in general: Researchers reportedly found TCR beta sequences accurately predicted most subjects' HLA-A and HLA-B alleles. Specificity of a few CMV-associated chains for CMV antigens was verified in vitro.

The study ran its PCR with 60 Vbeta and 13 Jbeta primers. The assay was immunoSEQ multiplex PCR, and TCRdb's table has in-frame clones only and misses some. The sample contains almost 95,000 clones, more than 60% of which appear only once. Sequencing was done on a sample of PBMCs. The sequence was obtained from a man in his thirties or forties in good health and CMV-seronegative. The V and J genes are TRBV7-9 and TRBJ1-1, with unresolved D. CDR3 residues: CASSLARYEAFF. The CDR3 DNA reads TGTGCCAGCAGCTTAGCGAGATATGAAGCTTTCTTT. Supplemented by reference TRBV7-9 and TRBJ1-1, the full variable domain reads DTGVSQNPRHKITKRGQNVTFRCDPISEHNRLYWYRQTLGQGPEFLTYFQNEAQLEKSRLLSDRFSAERPKGSFSTLEIQRTEQGDSAMYLCASSLARYEAFFGQGTRLTVV.